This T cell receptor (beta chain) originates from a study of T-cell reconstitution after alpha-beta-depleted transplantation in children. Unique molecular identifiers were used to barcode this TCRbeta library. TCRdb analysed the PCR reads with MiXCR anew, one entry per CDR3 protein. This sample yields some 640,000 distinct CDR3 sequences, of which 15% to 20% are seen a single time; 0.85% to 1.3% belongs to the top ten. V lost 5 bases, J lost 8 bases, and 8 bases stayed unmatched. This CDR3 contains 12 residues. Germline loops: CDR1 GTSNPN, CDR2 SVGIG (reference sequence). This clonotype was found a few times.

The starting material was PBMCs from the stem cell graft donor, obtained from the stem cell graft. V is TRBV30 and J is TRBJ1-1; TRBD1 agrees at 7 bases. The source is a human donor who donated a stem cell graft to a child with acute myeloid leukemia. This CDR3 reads CAWGLGQDEAFF. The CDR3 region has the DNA TGTGCCTGGGGGCTTGGACAGGACGAAGCTTTCTTT.